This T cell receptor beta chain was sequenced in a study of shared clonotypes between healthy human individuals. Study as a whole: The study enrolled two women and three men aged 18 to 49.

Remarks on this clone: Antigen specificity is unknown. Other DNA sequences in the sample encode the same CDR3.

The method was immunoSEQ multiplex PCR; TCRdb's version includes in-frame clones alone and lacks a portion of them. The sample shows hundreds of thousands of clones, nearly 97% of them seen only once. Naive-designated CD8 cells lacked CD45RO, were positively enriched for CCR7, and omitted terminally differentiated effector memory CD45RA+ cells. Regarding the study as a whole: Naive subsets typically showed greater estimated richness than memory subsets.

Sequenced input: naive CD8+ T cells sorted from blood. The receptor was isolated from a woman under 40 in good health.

CDR3 coding DNA: TGTGCCAGCAGCCCAACCGGGGGTTACGAGCAGTACTTC. This codes for CASSPTGGYEQYF. This rearrangement joins TRBV7-9 to TRBJ2-7; D possibly corresponds to TRBD2 (6 bases). V lost 5 bases and J lost 4, with 12 bases in between. CDR1 SEHNR and CDR2 FQNEAQ come from the germline V gene (reference sequence). The CDR3 is made up of 13 amino acids. Drawing the rest from reference TRBV7-9 and TRBJ2-7, the complete variable domain is DTGVSQNPRHKITKRGQNVTFRCDPISEHNRLYWYRQTLGQGPEFLTYFQNEAQLEKSRLLSDRFSAERPKGSFSTLEIQRTEQGDSAMYLCASSPTGGYEQYFGPGTRLTVT.